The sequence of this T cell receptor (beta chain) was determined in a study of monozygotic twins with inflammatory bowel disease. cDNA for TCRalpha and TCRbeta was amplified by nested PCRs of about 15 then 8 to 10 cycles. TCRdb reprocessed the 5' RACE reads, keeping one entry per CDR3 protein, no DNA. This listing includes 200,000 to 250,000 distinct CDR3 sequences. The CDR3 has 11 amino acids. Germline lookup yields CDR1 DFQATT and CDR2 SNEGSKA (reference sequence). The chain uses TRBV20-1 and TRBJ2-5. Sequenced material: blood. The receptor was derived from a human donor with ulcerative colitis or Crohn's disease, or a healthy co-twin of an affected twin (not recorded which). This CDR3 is CSVVTQETQYF.